The rows below give T cell receptor beta chains drawn from one sample of a study of shared clonotypes between healthy human individuals. TCRdb keeps only in-frame clones here, not all; method: immunoSEQ multiplex PCR. The data show under 2.5 million clones, with about nine tenths seen just once and 0.3% to 0.4% held by the top ten. Sequencing used naive CD4+ T cells from PBMCs. These TCRs come from a young man in good health. Some clones in this sample may be carry-over from other donors' samples. CDR3s include the opening cysteine and the closing phenylalanine or tryptophan. D genes are given only for firm matches. Rows give clone size only sometimes, using once, few, many, or a class for an expanded clone.

clone_size	j_call	v_call	cdr3_length	d_call	cdr3_aa	cdr3_nt
NA	TRBJ1-2	TRBV5-6	15	NA	CASSRASGQNYGYTF	TGTGCCAGCAGCCGGGCGTCGGGGCAGAACTATGGCTACACCTTC
NA	TRBJ1-2	TRBV5-6	13	NA	CASSPGRLGGYTF	TGTGCCAGCAGCCCAGGGAGGTTGGGTGGCTACACCTTC
NA	TRBJ2-7	TRBV7-2	15	NA	CASSERTGSSYEQYF	TGTGCCAGCAGCGAACGAACAGGGAGCTCCTACGAGCAGTACTTC
NA	TRBJ2-5	TRBV5-1	12	NA	CASSHGGETQYF	TGCGCCAGCAGCCACGGAGGGGAGACCCAGTACTTC
NA	TRBJ2-5	TRBV6-5	11	NA	CASSYSGRQYF	TGTGCCAGCAGTTACTCCGGGCGCCAGTACTTC
NA	TRBJ1-2	TRBV19	15	TRBD1	CASSPQDRGGYGYTF	TGTGCCAGTAGTCCGCAGGACAGGGGAGGCTATGGCTACACCTTC
NA	TRBJ1-4	TRBV7-9	16	TRBD1	CASSLLGQGNNEKLFF	TGTGCCAGCAGCCTCTTGGGACAGGGTAATAATGAAAAACTGTTTTTT
NA	TRBJ2-7	TRBV5-5	15	NA	CAKFCIRTSVGEQYF	TGTGCCAAGTTTTGTATCCGGACCAGCGTTGGCGAGCAGTACTTC
NA	TRBJ2-4	TRBV21-1	20	NA	CASSGSRTGGSLLAKNIQYF	TGTGCCAGCAGCGGGTCTCGGACAGGCGGCTCATTACTAGCCAAAAACATTCAGTACTTC
NA	TRBJ2-3	TRBV7-2	17	NA	CASSLMALEGTTDTQYF	TGTGCCAGCAGCTTAATGGCCCTAGAGGGAACCACAGATACGCAGTATTTT
once	TRBJ2-3	TRBV7-3	17	NA	CASSLTRWDSYTDTQYF	TGTGCCAGCAGCTTAACTCGGTGGGACTCCTACACAGATACGCAGTATTTT
NA	TRBJ2-5	TRBV7-6	13	NA	CASSLLPPETQYF	TGTGCCAGCAGCTTACTACCTCCGGAGACCCAGTACTTC
NA	TRBJ2-5	TRBV5-4	15	NA	CASSLALTQQETQYF	TGTGCCAGCAGCTTAGCTCTCACTCAGCAAGAGACCCAGTACTTC
NA	TRBJ1-4	TRBV7-9	15	TRBD1	CASSPQDRENEKLFF	TGTGCCAGCAGCCCTCAGGACAGGGAGAATGAAAAACTGTTTTTT
NA	TRBJ1-4	TRBV28	16	TRBD1	CASSWRAGQGVEKLFF	TGTGCCAGCAGCTGGCGAGCGGGACAGGGAGTTGAAAAACTGTTTTTT
NA	TRBJ1-5	TRBV6-1	14	TRBD1	CASSGYRGEQPQHF	TGTGCCAGCAGTGGATACAGGGGGGAACAGCCCCAGCATTTT
NA	TRBJ2-7	TRBV5-4	13	TRBD2	CASNVAGAVEQYF	TGTGCCAGCAACGTAGCGGGAGCTGTCGAGCAGTACTTC
NA	TRBJ2-2	TRBV2	11	NA	CASSYAGELFF	TGTGCCAGCAGTTACGCCGGGGAGCTGTTTTTT
once	TRBJ2-2	TRBV18	16	TRBD2	CASSGGLAESTGELFF	TGTGCCAGCTCTGGAGGGCTAGCGGAGTCCACCGGGGAGCTGTTTTTT
NA	TRBJ2-3	TRBV5-6	16	NA	CASTTPGGRPTDTQYF	TGTGCCAGCACCACCCCGGGGGGCCGGCCCACAGATACGCAGTATTTT
NA	TRBJ1-5	TRBV5-5	15	NA	CASSLAVNSNQPQHF	TGTGCCAGCAGCTTGGCCGTTAATAGCAATCAGCCCCAGCATTTT
NA	TRBJ2-1	TRBV6-1	13	NA	CAILAGSYNEQFF	TGTGCCATCCTGGCGGGATCCTACAATGAGCAGTTCTTC
NA	TRBJ2-7	TRBV5-1	14	NA	CASSLRFEGGEQYF	TGCGCCAGCAGCTTGAGGTTCGAGGGGGGCGAGCAGTACTTC
NA	TRBJ2-1	TRBV18	12	NA	CASSPLRNEQFF	TGTGCCAGCTCACCCCTGCGCAATGAGCAGTTCTTC
NA	TRBJ1-1	TRBV11-2	15	TRBD1	CASSSRGTVNTEAFF	TGTGCCAGCAGCTCTCGGGGGACAGTGAACACTGAAGCTTTCTTT
NA	TRBJ2-7	TRBV6-5	15	TRBD1	CASSPDRGWTYEQYF	TGTGCCAGCAGTCCCGACAGGGGATGGACCTACGAGCAGTACTTC
NA	TRBJ1-4	TRBV28	18	NA	CASSRSGGLRATNEKLFF	TGTGCCAGCAGCCGATCGGGTGGGCTGCGGGCGACTAATGAAAAACTGTTTTTT
NA	TRBJ1-1	TRBV7-2	14	TRBD1	CASSSQGGITEAFF	TGTGCCAGCAGCTCACAGGGGGGTATCACTGAAGCTTTCTTT
NA	TRBJ2-1	TRBV19	16	TRBD2	CASSTPLAGSYNEQFF	TGTGCCAGTAGTACCCCCCTAGCGGGCTCCTACAATGAGCAGTTCTTC
NA	TRBJ2-5	TRBV10-3	15	TRBD1	CAISAPSGGRETQYF	TGTGCCATCAGTGCTCCATCAGGGGGCAGAGAGACCCAGTACTTC
NA	TRBJ2-2	TRBV19	17	TRBD1	CASSPTTGVWGPGELFF	TGTGCCAGTAGCCCGACGACAGGGGTTTGGGGGCCCGGGGAGCTGTTTTTT
NA	TRBJ1-5	TRBV28	15	NA	CASSLPGQLHQPQHF	TGTGCCAGCAGTTTACCTGGACAATTGCATCAGCCCCAGCATTTT
NA	TRBJ1-2	TRBV4-1	17	NA	CASSQDSGVRTNYGYTF	TGCGCCAGCAGCCAAGATTCGGGGGTACGAACCAACTATGGCTACACCTTC
NA	TRBJ2-1	TRBV7-3	15	TRBD1	CASSRGQGTYNEQFF	TGTGCCAGCAGCCGCGGACAGGGAACTTACAATGAGCAGTTCTTC
NA	TRBJ1-1	TRBV5-1	15	NA	CASSLSPTNGFEAFF	TGCGCCAGCAGCTTATCTCCCACGAACGGGTTTGAAGCTTTCTTT
NA	TRBJ2-7	TRBV28	14	TRBD1	CASKGQNPTYEQYF	TGTGCCAGCAAGGGACAGAATCCCACCTACGAGCAGTACTTC
NA	TRBJ2-2	TRBV7-9	17	TRBD1	CASRPRPGQGRAGELFF	TGTGCCAGCAGACCGCGACCGGGACAGGGTAGGGCCGGGGAGCTGTTTTTT
NA	TRBJ2-1	TRBV7-2	14	NA	CASSDGTRGNEQFF	TGTGCCAGCAGCGACGGGACACGGGGAAATGAGCAGTTCTTC
NA	TRBJ1-1	TRBV5-4	16	NA	CASSSSWTALNTEAFF	TGTGCCAGCAGTTCATCCTGGACAGCCCTGAACACTGAAGCTTTCTTT
NA	TRBJ2-1	TRBV29-1	14	NA	CSVEGLFRYNEQFF	TGCAGCGTTGAAGGACTATTTAGGTACAATGAGCAGTTCTTC
NA	TRBJ2-1	TRBV21-1	16	NA	CASSPTSGSRNNEQFF	TGTGCCAGCAGCCCGACTAGCGGGAGTCGCAACAATGAGCAGTTCTTC
NA	TRBJ2-5	TRBV9	13	NA	CASSITGRETQYF	TGTGCCAGCAGCATCACAGGGAGGGAGACCCAGTACTTC
NA	TRBJ1-2	TRBV30	12	NA	CAWSPDGLRDTF	TGTGCCTGGAGTCCTGATGGCCTGCGTGACACCTTC
NA	TRBJ2-7	TRBV5-6	14	TRBD2	CASSSGLALYEQYF	TGTGCCAGCAGCTCCGGACTAGCTCTCTACGAGCAGTACTTC
NA	TRBJ2-7	TRBV6-1	16	NA	CASSDLMVLYPREQYF	TGTGCCAGCAGTGATTTAATGGTCCTCTATCCTCGCGAGCAGTACTTC
once	TRBJ2-5	TRBV14	14	TRBD2	CASSQTSGGGTQYF	TGTGCCAGCAGCCAAACTAGCGGAGGGGGGACCCAGTACTTC
NA	TRBJ2-7	TRBV10-3	15	NA	CAISEPRGPPHEQYF	TGTGCCATCAGTGAGCCCCGGGGACCTCCCCACGAGCAGTACTTC
NA	TRBJ2-5	TRBV19	13	NA	CASSQSRSETQYF	TGTGCCAGTAGTCAGTCGAGGTCTGAGACCCAGTACTTC
NA	TRBJ2-5	TRBV28	15	TRBD2	CASSLRLAGAGEQYF	TGTGCCAGCAGTTTGCGACTAGCGGGAGCGGGGGAGCAGTACTTC
NA	TRBJ1-1	TRBV30	14	NA	CALIRPGGRTEAFF	TGTGCCTTGATACGGCCTGGGGGGCGCACTGAAGCTTTCTTT
NA	TRBJ2-7	TRBV14	15	TRBD2	CASSQSLREAGEQYF	TGTGCCAGCAGCCAATCATTGCGGGAGGCGGGTGAGCAGTACTTC